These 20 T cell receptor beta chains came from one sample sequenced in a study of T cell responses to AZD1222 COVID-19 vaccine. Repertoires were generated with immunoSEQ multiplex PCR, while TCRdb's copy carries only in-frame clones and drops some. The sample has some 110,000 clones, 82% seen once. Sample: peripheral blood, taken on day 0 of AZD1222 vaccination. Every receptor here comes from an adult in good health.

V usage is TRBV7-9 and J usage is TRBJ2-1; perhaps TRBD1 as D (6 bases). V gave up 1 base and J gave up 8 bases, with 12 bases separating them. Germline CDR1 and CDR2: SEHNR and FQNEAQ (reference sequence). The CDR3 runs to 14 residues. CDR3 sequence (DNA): TGTGCCAGCAGCTTAGACTCAGGGGTCCATGAGCAGTTCTTC. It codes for CASSLDSGVHEQFF.

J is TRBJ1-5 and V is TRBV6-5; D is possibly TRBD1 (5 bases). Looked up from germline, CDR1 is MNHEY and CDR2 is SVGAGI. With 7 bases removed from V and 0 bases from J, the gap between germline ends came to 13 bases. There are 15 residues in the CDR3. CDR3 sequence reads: CASMTAGYSNQPQHF. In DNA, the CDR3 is TGTGCCAGCATGACAGCGGGATATAGCAATCAGCCCCAGCATTTT.

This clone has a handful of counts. The CDR3 loop reads CASWRTGTPATNEKLFF. The DNA of the CDR3 is TGTGCCAGCTGGCGAACCGGGACGCCTGCAACTAATGAAAAACTGTTTTTT. The chain uses TRBV25-1 and TRBJ1-4; D is possibly TRBD1 (5 bases). The CDR3 consists of 17 residues. Germline V gene data show CDR1 as MGHDK and CDR2 as SYGVNS. V lost 8 bases to trimming and J lost 0 bases, with 19 bases between them.

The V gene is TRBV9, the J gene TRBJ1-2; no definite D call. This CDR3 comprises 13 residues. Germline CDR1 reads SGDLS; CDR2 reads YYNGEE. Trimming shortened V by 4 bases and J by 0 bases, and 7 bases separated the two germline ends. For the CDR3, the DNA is TGTGCCAGCAGCCCCGACCCTAACTATGGCTACACCTTC. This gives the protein CASSPDPNYGYTF.

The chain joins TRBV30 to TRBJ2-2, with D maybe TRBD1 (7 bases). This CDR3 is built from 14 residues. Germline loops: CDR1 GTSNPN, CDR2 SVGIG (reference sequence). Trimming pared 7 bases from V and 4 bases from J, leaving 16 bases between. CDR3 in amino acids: CALSRGVITGELFF. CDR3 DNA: TGTGCCTTATCCAGGGGGGTCATCACCGGGGAGCTGTTTTTT.

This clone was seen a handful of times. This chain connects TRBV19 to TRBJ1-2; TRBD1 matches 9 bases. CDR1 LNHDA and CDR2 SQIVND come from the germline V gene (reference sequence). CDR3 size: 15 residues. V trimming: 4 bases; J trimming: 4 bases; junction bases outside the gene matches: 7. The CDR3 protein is CASSTPGTGTYGYTF. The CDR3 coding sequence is TGTGCCAGTAGTACCCCCGGGACAGGGACCTATGGCTACACCTTC.

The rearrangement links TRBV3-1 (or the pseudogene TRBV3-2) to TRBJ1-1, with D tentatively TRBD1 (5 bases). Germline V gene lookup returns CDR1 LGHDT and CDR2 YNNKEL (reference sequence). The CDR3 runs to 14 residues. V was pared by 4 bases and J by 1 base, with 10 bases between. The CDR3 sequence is CASSPHGGNTEAFF. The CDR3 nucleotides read TGTGCCAGCAGCCCTCACGGGGGGAACACTGAAGCTTTCTTT.

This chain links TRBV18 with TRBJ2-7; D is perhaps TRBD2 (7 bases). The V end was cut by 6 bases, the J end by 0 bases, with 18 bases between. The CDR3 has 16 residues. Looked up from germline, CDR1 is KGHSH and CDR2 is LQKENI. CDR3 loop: CASSQTGGGSSYEQYF. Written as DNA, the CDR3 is TGTGCCAGCTCCCAGACTGGCGGGGGCAGCTCCTACGAGCAGTACTTC.

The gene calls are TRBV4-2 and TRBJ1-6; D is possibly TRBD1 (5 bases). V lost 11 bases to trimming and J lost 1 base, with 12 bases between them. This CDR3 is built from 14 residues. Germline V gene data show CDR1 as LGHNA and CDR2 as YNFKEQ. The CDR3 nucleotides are TGTGCCGGCGGGGGGGGATCCTATAATTCACCCCTCCACTTT. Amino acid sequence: CAGGGGSYNSPLHF.

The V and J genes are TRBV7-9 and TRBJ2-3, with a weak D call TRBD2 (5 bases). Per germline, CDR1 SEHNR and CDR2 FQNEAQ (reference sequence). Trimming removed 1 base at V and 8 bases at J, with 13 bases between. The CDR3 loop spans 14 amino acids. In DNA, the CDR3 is TGTGCCAGCAGCTTAGAGCGGCACCCCCGTACGCAGTATTTT. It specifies CASSLERHPRTQYF.

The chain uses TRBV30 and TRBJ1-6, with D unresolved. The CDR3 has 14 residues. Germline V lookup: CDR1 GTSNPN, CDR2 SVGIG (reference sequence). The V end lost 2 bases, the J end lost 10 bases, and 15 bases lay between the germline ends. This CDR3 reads CAWSQEEFGSPLHF. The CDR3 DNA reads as TGTGCCTGGAGTCAAGAGGAGTTCGGATCACCCCTCCACTTT.

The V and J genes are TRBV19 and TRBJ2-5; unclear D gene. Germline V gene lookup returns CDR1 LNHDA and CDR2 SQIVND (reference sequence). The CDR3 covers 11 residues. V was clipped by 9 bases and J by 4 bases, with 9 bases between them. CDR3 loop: CARIPVETQYF. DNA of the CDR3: TGTGCCAGGATTCCAGTAGAGACCCAGTACTTC.

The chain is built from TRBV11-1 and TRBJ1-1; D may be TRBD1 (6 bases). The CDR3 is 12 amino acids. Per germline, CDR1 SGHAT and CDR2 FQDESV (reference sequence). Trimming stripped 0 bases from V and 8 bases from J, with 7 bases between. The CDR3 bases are TGTGCCAGCAGCTTAGCCGGGACAGAAGCTTTCTTT. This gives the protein CASSLAGTEAFF.

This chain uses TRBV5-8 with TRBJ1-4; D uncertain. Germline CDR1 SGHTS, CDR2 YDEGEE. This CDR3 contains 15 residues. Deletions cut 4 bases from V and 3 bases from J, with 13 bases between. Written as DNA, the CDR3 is TGTGCCAGCAGCCGCGGGGATCAGTCTAATGAAAAACTGTTTTTT. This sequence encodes CASSRGDQSNEKLFF.

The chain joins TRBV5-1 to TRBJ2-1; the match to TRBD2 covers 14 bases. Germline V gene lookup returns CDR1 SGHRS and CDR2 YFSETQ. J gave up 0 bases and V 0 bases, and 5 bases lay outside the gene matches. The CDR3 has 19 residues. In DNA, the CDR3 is TGCGCCAGCAGCTTGGGACTAGCGGGGGGGCCCAGCTCCTACAATGAGCAGTTCTTC. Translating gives CASSLGLAGGPSSYNEQFF. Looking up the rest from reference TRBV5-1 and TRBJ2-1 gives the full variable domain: KAGVTQTPRYLIKTRGQQVTLSCSPISGHRSVSWYQQTPGQGLQFLFEYFSETQRNKGNFPGRFSGRQFSNSRSEMNVSTLELGDSALYLCASSLGLAGGPSSYNEQFFGPGTRLTVL.

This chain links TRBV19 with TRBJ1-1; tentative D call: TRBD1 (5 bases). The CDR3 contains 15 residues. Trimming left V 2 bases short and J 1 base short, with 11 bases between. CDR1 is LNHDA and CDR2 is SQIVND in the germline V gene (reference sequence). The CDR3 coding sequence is TGTGCCAGTAGTATAAATGGAGGGGAGAACACTGAAGCTTTCTTT. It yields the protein CASSINGGENTEAFF.

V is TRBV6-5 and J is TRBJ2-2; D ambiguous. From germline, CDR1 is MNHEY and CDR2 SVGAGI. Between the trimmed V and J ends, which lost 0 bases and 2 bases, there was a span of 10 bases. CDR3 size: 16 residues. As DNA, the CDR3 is TGTGCCAGCAGTTACTCTTCGGGCCCAAACACCGGGGAGCTGTTTTTT. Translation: CASSYSSGPNTGELFF.

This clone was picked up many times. This CDR3 is CASSISRAQETQYF. The CDR3 DNA follows: TGTGCCAGTAGTATTTCCAGGGCCCAAGAGACCCAGTACTTC. The rearrangement joins TRBV19 to TRBJ2-5, with D possibly TRBD1 on 5 matching bases. The CDR3 covers 14 residues. The germline V gene encodes CDR1 LNHDA and CDR2 SQIVND (reference sequence). Deletions cut 3 bases from V and 1 base from J, with 9 bases between.

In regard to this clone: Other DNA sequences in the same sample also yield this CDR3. CDR3 protein: CASSPGGDTQYF. CDR3 coding DNA: TGTGCCAGCAGCCCAGGGGGGGATACGCAGTATTTT. V usage is TRBV7-2 and J usage is TRBJ2-3; the D gene is possibly TRBD1 (7 bases). Per the germline V gene, CDR1 is SGHTA and CDR2 is FQGNSA. V was shortened by 5 bases and J by 6 bases, with 9 bases between the two germline ends. The length of the CDR3 is 12 residues.

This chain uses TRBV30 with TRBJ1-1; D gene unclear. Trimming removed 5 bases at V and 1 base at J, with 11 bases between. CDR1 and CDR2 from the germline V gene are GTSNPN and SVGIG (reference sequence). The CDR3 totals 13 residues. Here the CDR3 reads CAWSGGRNTEAFF. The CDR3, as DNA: TGTGCCTGGTCTGGAGGGCGGAACACTGAAGCTTTCTTT.